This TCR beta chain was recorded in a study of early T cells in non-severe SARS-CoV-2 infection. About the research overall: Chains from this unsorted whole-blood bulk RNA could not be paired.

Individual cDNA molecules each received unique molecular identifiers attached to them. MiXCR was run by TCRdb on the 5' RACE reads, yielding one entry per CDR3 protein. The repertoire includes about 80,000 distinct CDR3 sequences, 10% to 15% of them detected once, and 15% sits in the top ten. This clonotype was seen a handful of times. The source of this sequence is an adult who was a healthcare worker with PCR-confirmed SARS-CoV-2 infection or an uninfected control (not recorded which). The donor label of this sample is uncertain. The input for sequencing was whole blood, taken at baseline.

The CDR3: CASSRTDSNQPQHF. The CDR3 coding sequence is TGTGCCAGCAGTCGGACAGATAGCAATCAGCCCCAGCATTTT. The chain has TRBV6-4 and TRBJ1-5, with D possibly TRBD1 on 6 matching bases. Looked up from germline, CDR1 is MRHNA and CDR2 is SNTAGT. This CDR3 comprises 14 residues. V was trimmed by 5 bases and J by 0 bases, leaving 8 bases between them.